Below are 13 T cell receptor beta chains sequenced from a single sample in a study of blood T cell repertoires in COVID-19. Sequencing used immunoSEQ multiplex PCR; TCRdb keeps in-frame clones, though not all of them. The sample records a few hundred thousand clones, 80% to 90% being singletons. The sequenced sample was peripheral blood. All receptors come from a man aged 35 to 55 with acute or convalescent COVID-19.

V and J are TRBV6-1 and TRBJ2-1; tentatively, D is TRBD1 (5 bases). V was cut by 3 bases and J by 9 bases, with 15 bases left in between. This CDR3 has 14 amino acids. Looked up from germline, CDR1 is MNHNS and CDR2 is SASEGT. CDR3 region: CASSEVTVFGEQFF. The CDR3 DNA reads as TGTGCCAGCAGTGAGGTGACAGTCTTCGGTGAGCAGTTCTTC.

As DNA, the CDR3 is TGCGCCAGCAGCCCCTTCTCTGACAGGGACTATGGCTACACCTTC. The encoded protein is CASSPFSDRDYGYTF. The chain uses TRBV5-1 and TRBJ1-2; 7 bases match TRBD1. The CDR3 totals 15 residues. The V gene's germline CDR1 is SGHRS and CDR2 YFSETQ. After removal of 4 bases from V and 3 bases from J, the junction contained 9 bases not matched to a gene. The variable domain in full, with the rest retrieved from reference TRBV5-1 and TRBJ1-2, is KAGVTQTPRYLIKTRGQQVTLSCSPISGHRSVSWYQQTPGQGLQFLFEYFSETQRNKGNFPGRFSGRQFSNSRSEMNVSTLELGDSALYLCASSPFSDRDYGYTFGSGTRLTVV.

The rearrangement links TRBV9 to TRBJ2-1; the D is unclear. The V end lost 3 bases, the J end lost 7 bases, and 8 bases lay between the germline ends. Per germline, CDR1 SGDLS and CDR2 YYNGEE. This CDR3 has 12 amino acids. In DNA form, the CDR3 reads TGTGCCAGCAGCGCCTCGTTAAATGAGCAGTTCTTC. It yields the protein CASSASLNEQFF.

The chain links TRBV9 to TRBJ2-2; D is undetermined. The length of the CDR3 is 15 residues. Germline V CDR1 and CDR2: SGDLS, YYNGEE. Trimming left V 4 bases short and J 5 bases short, with 15 bases between. The CDR3 DNA is TGTGCCAGCAGCCTTAGATCCGGCGGTACCGGGGAGCTGTTTTTT. Amino acid sequence: CASSLRSGGTGELFF.

CDR3 in amino acids: CASSFVYYEQYF. As DNA, the CDR3 is TGTGCCAGCAGCTTTGTCTATTACGAGCAGTACTTC. This chain uses TRBV7-8 with TRBJ2-7; D gene unclear. CDR3 size: 12 residues. Germline V gene sequence: CDR1 SGHVS, CDR2 FQNEAQ. With 3 bases removed from V and 4 bases from J, the gap between germline ends came to 7 bases. The full variable domain, rest sourced from reference TRBV7-8 and TRBJ2-7, is GAGVSQSPRYKVAKRGQDVALRCDPISGHVSLFWYQQALGQGPEFLTYFQNEAQLDKSGLPSDRFFAERPEGSVSTLKIQRTQQEDSAVYLCASSFVYYEQYFGPGTRLTVT.

This clone was counted only a few times. This chain joins TRBV5-1 and TRBJ1-1; D may be TRBD1 (6 bases). CDR3 length equals 14 residues. V was pared by 4 bases and J by 4 bases, with 14 bases between. Germline assignment: CDR1 SGHRS and CDR2 YFSETQ. CDR3 amino acids: CASSVDSPRTEAFF. CDR3 sequence (DNA): TGCGCCAGCAGCGTGGACAGCCCTCGCACTGAAGCTTTCTTT.

This rearrangement joins TRBV4-1 to TRBJ2-2; no definite D call. Trimming removed 2 bases from V and 0 bases from J, with 16 bases in between. Germline V gives CDR1 MGHRA, CDR2 YSYEKL. The CDR3 has 18 amino acids. CDR3 bases: TGCGCCAGCAGCCAATTTATACCCCCTAACGCGAACACCGGGGAGCTGTTTTTT. This translates into CASSQFIPPNANTGELFF.

The rearrangement joins TRBV5-1 to TRBJ2-1; 9 bases map to TRBD1. V lost 0 bases to trimming and J lost 6 bases; unmatched junction nucleotides: 7. The CDR3 spans 16 residues. Per germline, CDR1 SGHRS and CDR2 YFSETQ. The CDR3 reads CASSLARQGVGNEQFF. Written as DNA, the CDR3 is TGCGCCAGCAGCTTGGCCCGACAGGGGGTGGGCAATGAGCAGTTCTTC.

This clone was detected once. The rearrangement joins TRBV4-1 to TRBJ1-6; 9 bases match TRBD1. The germline V gene has CDR1 MGHRA and CDR2 YSYEKL. The CDR3 loop spans 14 amino acids. V lost 1 base to trimming and J lost 10 bases; unmatched junction nucleotides: 2. The CDR3 spells CASSQGQGVSPLHF. As DNA, the CDR3 is TGCGCCAGCAGCCAAGGACAGGGGGTCTCACCCCTCCACTTT.

The chain has TRBV4-1 and TRBJ2-7, with TRBD2 matching 7 bases. V dropped 1 base and J dropped 6; count of bases not matched to a gene: 3. CDR1 and CDR2 from the germline V gene are MGHRA and YSYEKL. This CDR3 comprises 13 residues. In DNA form, the CDR3 reads TGCGCCAGCAGCCAAGTAACGGGGGGCGAGCAGTACTTC. Encoded protein: CASSQVTGGEQYF.

This clone was found once. The chain uses TRBV7-3 and TRBJ2-1, with a possible D match to TRBD1 (6 bases). This CDR3 is built from 15 residues. Germline V lookup: CDR1 SGHTA, CDR2 FQGTGA. V was pared by 0 bases and J by 4 bases, with 10 bases between. The chain's CDR3 is CASSLTRDTYNEQFF. CDR3 in DNA: TGTGCCAGCAGCTTAACCCGGGACACGTACAATGAGCAGTTCTTC.

The CDR3: CASSSDRGGNTIYF. The CDR3, as DNA: TGTGCCAGCAGTTCCGACAGGGGGGGAAACACCATATATTTT. The V gene is TRBV28, the J gene TRBJ1-3; TRBD1 aligns across 9 bases. After removal of 4 bases from V and 4 bases from J, the junction contained 2 bases not matched to a gene. Germline V CDR1 and CDR2: MDHEN, SYDVKM. This CDR3 comprises 14 residues. Combining the CDR3 with reference TRBV28 and TRBJ1-3 gives the whole variable domain DVKVTQSSRYLVKRTGEKVFLECVQDMDHENMFWYRQDPGLGLRLIYFSYDVKMKEKGDIPEGYSVSREKKERFSLILESASTNQTSMYLCASSSDRGGNTIYFGEGSWLTVV.

The chain combines TRBV3-1 (or the pseudogene TRBV3-2) with TRBJ1-1, with 8 nucleotides matching TRBD1. V shed 0 bases and J 7 bases; nucleotides not matched to a gene: 7. The CDR3 is 15 amino acids. Germline V gene lookup returns CDR1 LGHDT and CDR2 YNNKEL (reference sequence). The CDR3: CASSQDTGQGGEAFF. In nucleotides, the CDR3 is TGTGCCAGCAGCCAAGATACAGGACAGGGTGGTGAAGCTTTCTTT.